The 32 T cell receptor beta chains in this list originate from one sample, sequenced in a study of identical twins. TCRdb used MiXCR to reprocess the 5' RACE reads, holding one entry per CDR3 protein. The table lists 500,000 to 550,000 distinct CDR3 sequences, 20% to 25% of them singletons, with more than 0.4% in the top ten. The sample was also linked to a second study, of yellow fever vaccine responses in identical twins.

The sequencing input was CD4+ T cells sorted from blood. The receptors here all came from a woman aged 18-29 years in good health.

The rearrangement joins TRBV20-1 to TRBJ2-7; 13 nucleotides match TRBD2. Trimming cost V 4 bases and J 6 bases; bases outside gene matches: 3. The CDR3 totals 13 residues. Germline V lookup: CDR1 DFQATT, CDR2 SNEGSKA (reference sequence). CDR3 in DNA: TGCAGTGCTAAGACTAGCGGGAGGAGCGAGCAGTACTTC. Residues: CSAKTSGRSEQYF.

The rearrangement joins TRBV29-1 to TRBJ2-1; 14 bases are shared with TRBD2. Germline lookup yields CDR1 SQVTM and CDR2 ANQGSEA. J gave up 9 bases and V 5 bases, and 3 bases lay outside the gene matches. CDR3 length equals 13 residues. The CDR3 here is CSVRLAGGGEQFF. CDR3 in DNA: TGCAGCGTTCGACTAGCGGGAGGGGGTGAGCAGTTCTTC.

This clonotype has only a few counts. CDR3 region: CASSLGGGRGHTQYF. The CDR3 DNA follows: TGCGCCAGCAGCTTGGGAGGCGGGAGAGGTCATACGCAGTATTTT. This chain uses TRBV5-1 with TRBJ2-3; TRBD2 matches at 7 bases. Germline CDR1 and CDR2: SGHRS and YFSETQ. This CDR3 has 15 residues. V shed 0 bases, J shed 7 bases, and the junction held 8 bases outside the gene matches.

This clonotype was seen more than once but under ten times. The chain has TRBV24-1 and TRBJ2-1; D is perhaps TRBD2 (5 bases). Germline V gives CDR1 KGHDR, CDR2 SFDVKD. The ends were cut back, 7 bases at V and 9 bases at J, with 12 bases in the middle. CDR3 length equals 12 residues. Here the CDR3 reads CATSQWSGEQFF. For the CDR3, the DNA is TGTGCCACCAGCCAGTGGAGCGGTGAGCAGTTCTTC.

This clonotype turned up a few times. The chain has TRBV6-5 and TRBJ2-7; possibly TRBD2 for D (5 bases). CDR3 size: 14 residues. V lost 0 bases, J lost 9 bases, and 15 bases lay in between. Germline V gene lookup returns CDR1 MNHEY and CDR2 SVGAGI. The CDR3 here is CASSYSRGRDRQYF. The CDR3 DNA reads as TGTGCCAGCAGTTACTCCCGCGGACGGGATCGGCAGTACTTC.

The chain links TRBV10-3 to TRBJ2-1; TRBD1 aligns across 8 bases. Germline V gene data show CDR1 as ENHRY and CDR2 as SYGVKD. V was clipped by 6 bases and J by 1 base; unmatched bases: 5. This CDR3 comprises 15 residues. The CDR3 DNA follows: TGTGCCATCAGATCGGGACAGGAGTCCTACAATGAGCAGTTCTTC. This sequence encodes CAIRSGQESYNEQFF.

This clonotype was found a few times. V gene TRBV29-1 combines with J gene TRBJ2-3; 9 nucleotides line up with TRBD1. Losses at the gene ends were 6 bases for V and 3 bases for J; bases not matched to a gene: 4. This CDR3 is built from 13 residues. Per the germline V gene, CDR1 is SQVTM and CDR2 is ANQGSEA. DNA for the CDR3: TGCAGCGTCCCGGGACAGGGTACAGATACGCAGTATTTT. It encodes CSVPGQGTDTQYF.

The rearrangement joins TRBV29-1 to TRBJ1-2, with 7 bases lining up with TRBD1. Germline loops: CDR1 SQVTM, CDR2 ANQGSEA. The CDR3 has 13 residues. After removal of 4 bases from V and 5 bases from J, the junction contained 7 bases not matched to a gene. CDR3 nucleotides: TGCAGCGTTGTGGAGACAGGGTTTTATGGCTACACCTTC. Translating it yields CSVVETGFYGYTF.

CDR3 nucleotides: TGTGCCACCAGCAGGGTCCGACTAGCGGGACGGTGGGAGCAGTACTTC. Its translation: CATSRVRLAGRWEQYF. This sequence joins TRBV15 and TRBJ2-7; 11 positions match TRBD2. The CDR3 covers 16 residues. CDR1 LNHNV and CDR2 YYDKDF come from the germline V gene (reference sequence). J was trimmed by 7 bases and V by 3 bases; bases with no gene match: 11.

The chain recombines TRBV12-3 or TRBV12-4 with TRBJ2-3; tentative D call: TRBD1 (6 bases). The CDR3 sequence is 15 residues long. Trimming removed 6 bases from V and 11 bases from J, with 24 bases in between. CDR3: CASRTYRERWIRQYF. In nucleotides, the CDR3 is TGTGCCAGCAGAACCTACAGGGAAAGGTGGATCAGGCAGTATTTT.

This clonotype showed up just a few times. CDR3: CASSLVNGNEKLFF. DNA of the CDR3: TGTGCCAGCAGTTTAGTCAACGGGAATGAAAAACTGTTTTTT. V and J are TRBV12-3 or TRBV12-4 and TRBJ1-4; D is ambiguous. Trimming cost V 1 base and J 5 bases, with 8 bases left between them. This CDR3 contains 14 residues.

This clonotype occurred a few times. V is TRBV7-2 and J is TRBJ2-3; no firm D call. From germline, CDR1 is SGHTA and CDR2 FQGNSA. The CDR3 extends over 17 amino acids. The germline V and J ends were trimmed by 2 bases and 1 base, with 16 bases remaining between them. CDR3 coding DNA: TGTGCCAGCAGCTTACGTCCGAATAGGGTGGGCACAGATACGCAGTATTTT. Residues: CASSLRPNRVGTDTQYF.

The chain recombines TRBV9 with TRBJ1-1, with 9 bases lining up with TRBD1. Germline CDR1 and CDR2: SGDLS and YYNGEE. The CDR3 has 14 residues. V shed 3 bases, J shed 4 bases, and the junction held 4 bases outside the gene matches. The CDR3 DNA reads as TGTGCCAGCAGCGATACAGGGGGCGGCACTGAAGCTTTCTTT. Residues: CASSDTGGGTEAFF. The variable domain in full, with the rest retrieved from reference TRBV9 and TRBJ1-1, is DSGVTQTPKHLITATGQRVTLRCSPRSGDLSVYWYQQSLDQGLQFLIQYYNGEERAKGNILERFSAQQFPDLHSELNLSSLELGDSALYFCASSDTGGGTEAFFGQGTRLTVV.

This clonotype appeared a few times. The chain links TRBV5-5 to TRBJ1-5; 9 bases fit TRBD1. This CDR3 is built from 13 residues. Losses at the gene ends were 3 bases for V and 5 bases for J; bases not matched to a gene: 0. Germline CDR1 reads SGHKS; CDR2 reads YYEKEE (reference sequence). Here the CDR3 reads CASSWTGDQPQHF. DNA of the CDR3: TGTGCCAGCAGCTGGACAGGGGATCAGCCCCAGCATTTT.

The chain joins TRBV13 to TRBJ2-1, with D uncertain. The CDR3 loop spans 14 amino acids. Looked up from germline, CDR1 is PRHDT and CDR2 is FYEKMQ (reference sequence). Trimming shortened V by 3 bases and J by 0 bases, and 6 bases separated the two germline ends. The CDR3 DNA reads as TGTGCCAGCAGCTTCTGGGGCTCCTACAATGAGCAGTTCTTC. Translating it yields CASSFWGSYNEQFF.

The CDR3 here is CASSTGTGSVTDGYTF. Here the CDR3 DNA reads TGCGCCAGCAGCACCGGGACAGGGAGTGTTACGGATGGCTACACCTTC. V gene TRBV5-1 combines with J gene TRBJ1-2; 9 bases align to TRBD1. Looked up from germline, CDR1 is SGHRS and CDR2 is YFSETQ. This CDR3 region has 16 residues. Trimming cost V 4 bases and J 6 bases; bases outside gene matches: 13.

The V call is TRBV24-1, the J call TRBJ2-3, with D possibly being TRBD1 or TRBD2 (5 bases each). The CDR3 is 15 residues long. Between the trimmed V and J ends, which lost 9 bases and 1 base, there was a span of 16 bases. CDR1 is KGHDR, CDR2 SFDVKD, per germline. CDR3 in amino acids: CATGFFMGGTDTQYF. CDR3 DNA: TGTGCCACCGGGTTCTTCATGGGGGGCACAGATACGCAGTATTTT.

This clonotype was recorded many times. V gene TRBV12-3 or TRBV12-4 combines with J gene TRBJ2-5; a possible D gene is TRBD2 (5 bases). The CDR3 loop spans 13 amino acids. Between the trimmed V and J ends, which lost 5 bases and 4 bases, there was a span of 11 bases. The CDR3 DNA sequence: TGTGCCAGCAGTCCCGCAGGAGGAGAGACCCAGTACTTC. Amino acid sequence: CASSPAGGETQYF.

The chain carries TRBV7-6 and TRBJ2-3; 8 bases align to TRBD1. CDR3 length: 17 residues. CDR1 and CDR2 (germline): SGHVS, FNYEAQ. Unmatched junction bases numbered 8, after V lost 1 base and J lost 2 bases. The chain's CDR3 is CASSLVGGTGTTDTQYF. The CDR3 nucleotides read TGTGCCAGCAGCTTAGTTGGAGGGACAGGCACCACAGATACGCAGTATTTT.

V gene TRBV5-1 combines with J gene TRBJ2-1; 13 bases agree with TRBD2. The CDR3 is 19 amino acids. From germline, CDR1 is SGHRS and CDR2 YFSETQ. J was trimmed by 8 bases and V by 0 bases; bases with no gene match: 14. CDR3 residues: CASSLETSGRPNSLYEQFF. The CDR3 nucleotides read TGCGCCAGCAGCTTGGAGACTAGCGGGAGGCCAAACTCACTTTATGAGCAGTTCTTC.

This clonotype was detected only a few times. This chain joins TRBV20-1 and TRBJ2-4; D is unclear. Trimming removed 3 bases from V and 2 bases from J, with 11 bases in between. The CDR3 covers 14 residues. The germline V gene has CDR1 DFQATT and CDR2 SNEGSKA (reference sequence). CDR3 coding DNA: TGCAGTGCTAGCTCCCCTATCTCCAAAAACATTCAGTACTTC. It specifies CSASSPISKNIQYF.

The genes are TRBV7-3 and TRBJ2-2, with unresolved D. This CDR3 comprises 16 residues. Germline V gene data show CDR1 as SGHTA and CDR2 as FQGTGA. V was shortened by 5 bases and J by 5 bases, with 18 bases between the two germline ends. The CDR3 sequence: CASSPYRTLTTGELFF. As DNA, the CDR3 is TGTGCCAGCAGCCCATATAGGACCCTTACTACCGGGGAGCTGTTTTTT.

This clonotype showed up just a few times. The gene calls are TRBV7-9 and TRBJ2-7, with a possible D match to TRBD1 (6 bases). CDR1 SEHNR and CDR2 FQNEAQ come from the germline V gene (reference sequence). Between the trimmed V and J ends, which lost 3 bases and 2 bases, there was a span of 8 bases. This CDR3 comprises 13 residues. The CDR3 here is CASSFTGTYEQYV. Written as DNA, the CDR3 is TGTGCCAGCAGCTTCACAGGGACCTACGAGCAGTACGTC.

This clonotype was counted only a few times. The chain combines TRBV28 with TRBJ2-3; D is unclear. Trimming took off 6 bases at V and 5 bases at J, with 9 bases between the two ends. This CDR3 contains 12 residues. CDR1 MDHEN and CDR2 SYDVKM come from the germline V gene. CDR3 in amino acids: CASSYQGDTQYF. CDR3 nucleotide sequence: TGTGCCAGCAGCTACCAAGGAGATACGCAGTATTTT.

The V gene is TRBV5-1, the J gene TRBJ2-5; 14 nucleotides match TRBD2. J was trimmed by 5 bases and V by 6 bases; bases with no gene match: 15. Germline CDR1 SGHRS, CDR2 YFSETQ. The CDR3 length is 18 residues. The CDR3 DNA reads TGCGCCAGCACGTCCGGGACTAGCGGGAGAGCCGGGTGGGAGACCCAGTACTTC. Translation gives CASTSGTSGRAGWETQYF.

The sample holds a few counts of this clonotype. J is TRBJ2-1 and V is TRBV20-1; possible D gene TRBD2, 6 bases. Trimming took off 7 bases at V and 3 bases at J, with 19 bases between the two ends. The CDR3 contains 15 residues. Germline CDR1 reads DFQATT; CDR2 reads SNEGSKA (reference sequence). The DNA of the CDR3 is TGCAGTGTCGACCGGCTAGCGAGTATCTACAATGAGCAGTTCTTC. It yields the protein CSVDRLASIYNEQFF.

This chain uses TRBV24-1 with TRBJ2-1; D is perhaps TRBD1 or TRBD2 (5 bases each). Germline loops: CDR1 KGHDR, CDR2 SFDVKD. CDR3 length equals 17 residues. Trimming left V 3 bases short and J 0 bases short, with 14 bases between. CDR3 loop: CATSDLPGPSSYNEQFF. The CDR3 bases are TGTGCCACCAGTGATCTGCCGGGACCCAGCTCCTACAATGAGCAGTTCTTC.

The chain joins TRBV10-3 to TRBJ1-1; D not certain. This CDR3 comprises 14 residues. Trimming cost V 0 bases and J 3 bases, with 8 bases left between them. Germline CDR1 reads ENHRY; CDR2 reads SYGVKD. CDR3 in DNA: TGTGCCATCAGTGAGTCCGGTTTGGACACTGAAGCTTTCTTT. The encoded protein is CAISESGLDTEAFF.

This clonotype came up once. The V and J genes are TRBV5-4 and TRBJ2-7; D may be TRBD1 (6 bases). The CDR3 sequence is 13 residues long. The germline V gene has CDR1 SGHNT and CDR2 YYREEE (reference sequence). V lost 6 bases to trimming and J lost 4 bases, with 14 bases between them. This chain's CDR3 is CASTRTAPYEQYF. In DNA, the CDR3 is TGTGCCAGCACCCGGACAGCCCCGTACGAGCAGTACTTC.

This clonotype was observed a handful of times. This chain links TRBV5-1 with TRBJ2-1, with 8 bases identical to TRBD2. J lost 2 bases, V lost 4 bases, and 5 bases had no gene match. Germline V gene data show CDR1 as SGHRS and CDR2 as YFSETQ. This CDR3 has 15 residues. The CDR3 sequence: CASSTRGVAYNEQFF. The DNA for the CDR3 is TGCGCCAGCAGCACGCGGGGGGTTGCCTACAATGAGCAGTTCTTC.

V is TRBV4-2 and J is TRBJ2-1, with 13 nucleotides matching TRBD2. The CDR3 consists of 20 residues. Trimming removed 4 bases from V and 0 bases from J; junction bases left unmatched: 12. Germline values: CDR1 LGHNA, CDR2 YNFKEQ. CDR3 region: CASSRGTSGRGPGSYNEQFF. CDR3 nucleotides: TGTGCCAGCAGCCGAGGCACTAGCGGGAGGGGGCCGGGCTCCTACAATGAGCAGTTCTTC.

The sample holds one count of this clonotype. V usage is TRBV20-1 and J usage is TRBJ1-4; D may be TRBD1 (5 bases). This CDR3 has 11 amino acids. V was trimmed by 6 bases and J by 8 bases, leaving 10 bases between them. CDR1 and CDR2 from the germline V gene are DFQATT and SNEGSKA (reference sequence). DNA for the CDR3: TGCAGTGCCTCAAGGGGCGAAAAACTGTTTTTT. Its translation is CSASRGEKLFF.